The rows below give T cell receptor beta chains drawn from one sample of a study of Ad26.COV2.S vaccination and SARS-CoV-2 variants. Assay used: immunoSEQ multiplex PCR; TCRdb lists only in-frame clones, some missing. The sample has 400,000 to 450,000 clones, about nine tenths seen once. The sample here was peripheral blood, taken in a trial of Ad26.COV2.S vaccine versus placebo. The receptors were gathered from a person aged 18-60 years who received the Ad26.COV2.S COVID-19 vaccine or a placebo. The CDR3 runs from the conserved cysteine through the conserved F or W. A D gene is named only where the DNA matches it firmly. Size is stated for part of the rows, as once, few or many counts, or as a class when the clone is expanded.

clone_size j_call d_call v_call cdr3_nt cdr3_aa
NA TRBJ2-7 NA TRBV10-3 TGTGCCATCTCCGTTATTCAGGGGCACGAGCAGTACTTC CAISVIQGHEQYF
NA TRBJ1-1 NA TRBV2 TGTGCCAGCAGTGAACAGGGCCGGGGGGCCATGAACACTGAAGCTTTCTTT CASSEQGRGAMNTEAFF
NA TRBJ1-2 TRBD1 TRBV6-2/TRBV6-3 TGTGCCAGCAGTTATTCGACAGGGAAGGTCTACTATGGCTACACCTTC CASSYSTGKVYYGYTF
NA TRBJ2-3 NA TRBV20-1 TGCAGTGCCTCTAGCACAGATACGCAGTATTTT CSASSTDTQYF
NA TRBJ1-4 TRBD1 TRBV7-9 TGTGCCAGCAGCCCGGACAGGGAGAAGGAAAAACTGTTTTTT CASSPDREKEKLFF
NA TRBJ2-7 TRBD1 TRBV19 TGTGCCAGTAGTATATACAGGGGTCCAACCTACGAGCAGTACTTC CASSIYRGPTYEQYF
NA TRBJ1-6 NA TRBV6-1 TGTGCCAGCAGTGATTACGGGACGGGAGTAAATTCACCCCTCCACTTT CASSDYGTGVNSPLHF
once TRBJ2-7 TRBD2 TRBV29-1 TGCAGCGTTGAAGTCGTAGCGGGAGTCAAAGAGCAGTACTTC CSVEVVAGVKEQYF
NA TRBJ2-3 NA TRBV2 TGTGCCAGCAGTGAACTTGCGCTATGGGATACAGATACGCAGTATTTT CASSELALWDTDTQYF
NA TRBJ1-1 TRBD1 TRBV7-9 TGTGCCAGCAGTATCTTACAGGGGGCTACTGAAGCTTTCTTT CASSILQGATEAFF
NA TRBJ1-1 NA TRBV9 TGTGCCAGCAGCGTAGGGTTCGAGGGGGAGGCTTTCTTT CASSVGFEGEAFF
NA TRBJ2-7 NA TRBV19 TGTGCGGCGAGAGGGGCCTACGAGCAGTACTTC CAARGAYEQYF
NA TRBJ1-6 NA TRBV5-1 TGCGCCAGCAGCTTGGAAGTGCGGGGGGCGGGCTCACCCCTCCACTTT CASSLEVRGAGSPLHF
NA TRBJ2-3 NA TRBV19 TGTGCCAGTACCAGGAACCCGTATTTT CASTRNPYF
NA TRBJ1-2 NA TRBV19 TGTGCCAGTACAGGCCGGACAGTCGATGGCTACACCTTC CASTGRTVDGYTF
NA TRBJ2-7 TRBD2 TRBV6-2/TRBV6-3 TGTGCCAGCAGTTCTTACACCGGACTAGCGGAGTCCTACGAGCAGTACTTC CASSSYTGLAESYEQYF
NA TRBJ1-3 NA TRBV2 TGTGCCAGCAGTTCCCTATGGCAGGGTTACTCTGGAAACACCATATATTTT CASSSLWQGYSGNTIYF
NA TRBJ1-3 NA TRBV6-1 TGTGCCAGCAGTGTGGGTCGTTTGCAGGGGGGAAACACCATATATTTT CASSVGRLQGGNTIYF
NA TRBJ2-2 TRBD2 TRBV10-3 TGTGCCATCAGTGAGGGACTAGCGGGAGGTTTCACCGGGGAGCTGTTTTTT CAISEGLAGGFTGELFF
NA TRBJ1-2 NA TRBV4-2 TGTGCCAGCAGCCAAGAACAGGCATTGGGTGGCTACACCTTC CASSQEQALGGYTF
NA TRBJ2-3 NA TRBV2 TGTGCCAGCAGTGCTACAGGGTACACAGATACGCAGTATTTT CASSATGYTDTQYF
NA TRBJ2-1 NA TRBV27 TGTGCCAGCAGCCTCGGGGTTCGGGGCTACAATGAGCAGTTCTTC CASSLGVRGYNEQFF
NA TRBJ2-7 TRBD1 TRBV28 TGTGCCAGCAGTGGCGGGGACAGGGCCTACGAGCAGTACTTC CASSGGDRAYEQYF
once TRBJ1-1 NA TRBV18 TGTGCCAGCTCACAAGGGGTATACACTGAAGCTTTCTTT CASSQGVYTEAFF
NA TRBJ1-2 NA TRBV7-2 TGTGCCAGCAGCTTAGTCAGGGAAAACTATGGCTACACCTTC CASSLVRENYGYTF
NA TRBJ2-1 NA TRBV14 TGTGCCAGCAGCCAAGAGTGGGGGCCCTACAATGAGCAGTTCTTC CASSQEWGPYNEQFF
NA TRBJ1-1 TRBD1 TRBV28 TGTGCCAGCAACCACGAAGGGGCAGGGGGCTTGAACACTGAAGCTTTCTTT CASNHEGAGGLNTEAFF
NA TRBJ2-2 TRBD1 TRBV4-2 TGTGCCAGCAGCCAAGATCCCGGGACAGGGGCCGGGGAGCTGTTTTTT CASSQDPGTGAGELFF
NA TRBJ2-5 NA TRBV7-9 TGTGCCAGCAGCTTAGCGCTTCAAGCAGCATACCAAGAGACCCAGTACTTC CASSLALQAAYQETQYF
NA TRBJ1-3 NA TRBV7-9 TGTGCCAGCAGCCCCGTCGGATCTGGAAACACCATATATTTT CASSPVGSGNTIYF
few TRBJ1-1 TRBD1 TRBV18 TGTGCCAGCTCACCAAACAGGGGCACTGAAGCTTTCTTT CASSPNRGTEAFF
NA TRBJ2-3 TRBD2 TRBV7-9 TGTGCCAGCAGCCTCCGGGAGGGCCCTAGCACAGATACGCAGTATTTT CASSLREGPSTDTQYF
NA TRBJ2-5 NA TRBV27 TGTGCCAGCAGTTTCGCGGGCAACCAAGAGACCCAGTACTTC CASSFAGNQETQYF
NA TRBJ1-5 NA TRBV27 TGTGCCAGCAGCCCGGACGGCAATCAGCCCCAGCATTTT CASSPDGNQPQHF
NA TRBJ2-7 NA TRBV6-5 TGTGCCAGCATGCCGGGGCAGTCCTACGAGCAGTACTTC CASMPGQSYEQYF
NA TRBJ1-1 TRBD1 TRBV5-1 TGCGCCAGCAGCCCACCTACAGCCGGGACAGGGTGGAACACTGAAGCTTTCTTT CASSPPTAGTGWNTEAFF
NA TRBJ1-5 NA TRBV4-1 TGCGCCAGCAGCCAGGACCGCGGGACGAATCAGCCCCAGCATTTT CASSQDRGTNQPQHF
NA TRBJ2-3 NA TRBV3-1/TRBV3-2 TGTGCCAGCAGCCATATGTTCGGGAGTGGCACAGATACGCAGTATTTT CASSHMFGSGTDTQYF
NA TRBJ1-3 TRBD1 TRBV28 TGTGCCAGCAGTTTATCAGGGGGGGACACCATATATTTT CASSLSGGDTIYF
NA TRBJ2-1 TRBD2 TRBV9 TGTGCCAGCAGCGTAGGTTTATCTCGGGGAGCGGGAGGTCCGGGGGAGCAGTTCTTC CASSVGLSRGAGGPGEQFF
NA TRBJ2-1 TRBD2 TRBV28 TGTGCCAGCAGCCGAAGAATTTCGAGACTAGCGGCCTACAATGAGCAGTTCTTC CASSRRISRLAAYNEQFF
few TRBJ2-1 NA TRBV15 TGTGCCACCAGCACTCGGGTGTACAATGAGCAGTTCTTC CATSTRVYNEQFF
NA TRBJ1-1 NA TRBV6-5 TGTGCCAGCGGACGGACTGAAGCTTTCTTT CASGRTEAFF
once TRBJ2-3 TRBD2 TRBV6-2/TRBV6-3 TGTGCCAGCAGCCTGACTAGCGGGAGGGTCACAGATACGCAGTATTTT CASSLTSGRVTDTQYF
NA TRBJ2-7 TRBD2 TRBV9 TGTGCCAGCAGCGTAAGACTAGCGGGGGGCGAGCAGTACTTC CASSVRLAGGEQYF
NA TRBJ1-4 NA TRBV5-8 TGTGCCAGCAGCTTCGTCAAGTGGAATGAAAAACTGTTTTTT CASSFVKWNEKLFF
NA TRBJ2-7 NA TRBV20-1 TGCAGTGCTAGTGGGGGCAGGGCGTACAAATACGAGCAGTACTTC CSASGGRAYKYEQYF
NA TRBJ1-2 NA TRBV6-5 TGTGCCAGCAGTTACTCGAGTGTGCCTAACTATGGCTACACCTTC CASSYSSVPNYGYTF
NA TRBJ2-2 TRBD2 TRBV7-2 TGTGCCAGCAGCTTAGCCCTAGCGGTGACCGGGGAGCTGTTTTTT CASSLALAVTGELFF
NA TRBJ2-7 TRBD1 TRBV15 TGTGCCACCACCAGATGGGACAGTCGAGAGAGAGGCGAGCAGTACTTC CATTRWDSRERGEQYF
once TRBJ2-7 NA TRBV7-2 TGTGCCAGCAGCTTGAGGGGCGAAGACGAGCAGTACTTC CASSLRGEDEQYF
NA TRBJ1-4 NA TRBV30 TGTGCCTGGAGCCGGTTACAGGAAAATGAAAAACTGTTTTTT CAWSRLQENEKLFF